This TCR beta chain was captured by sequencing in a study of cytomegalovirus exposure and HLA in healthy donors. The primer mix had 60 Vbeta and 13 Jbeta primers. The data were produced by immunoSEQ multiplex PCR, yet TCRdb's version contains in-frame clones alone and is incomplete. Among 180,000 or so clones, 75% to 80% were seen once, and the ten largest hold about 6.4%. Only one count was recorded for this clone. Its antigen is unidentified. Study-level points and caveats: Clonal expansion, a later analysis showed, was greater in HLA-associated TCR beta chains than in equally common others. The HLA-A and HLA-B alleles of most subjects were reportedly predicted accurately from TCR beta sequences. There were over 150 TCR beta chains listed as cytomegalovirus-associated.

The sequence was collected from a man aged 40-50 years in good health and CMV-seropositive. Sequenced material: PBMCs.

CDR3 region: CASSELAGESYEQYF. The CDR3 DNA follows: TGTGCCAGCAGCGAGCTAGCGGGAGAGTCCTACGAGCAGTACTTC. The V call is TRBV9, the J call TRBJ2-5, with 10 positions matching TRBD2. The DNA end is more similar to TRBJ2-7, so the J call may be wrong. This CDR3 comprises 15 residues. Germline lookup yields CDR1 SGDLS and CDR2 YYNGEE.